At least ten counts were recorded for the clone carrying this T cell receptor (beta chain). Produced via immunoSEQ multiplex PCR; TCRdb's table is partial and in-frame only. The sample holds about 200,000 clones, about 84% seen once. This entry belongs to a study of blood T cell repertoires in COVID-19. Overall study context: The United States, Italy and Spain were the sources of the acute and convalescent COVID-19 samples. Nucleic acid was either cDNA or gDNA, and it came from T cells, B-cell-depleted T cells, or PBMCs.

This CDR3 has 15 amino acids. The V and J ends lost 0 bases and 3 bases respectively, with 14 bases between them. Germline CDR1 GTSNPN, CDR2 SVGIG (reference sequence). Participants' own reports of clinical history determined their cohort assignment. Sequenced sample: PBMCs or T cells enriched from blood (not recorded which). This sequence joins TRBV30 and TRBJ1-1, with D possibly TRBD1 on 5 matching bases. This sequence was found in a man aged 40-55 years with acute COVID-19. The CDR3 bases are TGTGCCTGGAGTGTAGCGTGGGGCGGAGACACTGAAGCTTTCTTT. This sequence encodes CAWSVAWGGDTEAFF.